This passage covers 20 T cell receptor beta chains from one sample sequenced in a study of cytomegalovirus exposure and HLA in healthy donors. The PCR ran on 60 Vbeta and 13 Jbeta primers. The repertoire was sequenced with immunoSEQ multiplex PCR; TCRdb's copy has only in-frame clones and lacks some. The repertoire holds about 160,000 clones, with about 75% as singletons. Sequencing was carried out using PBMCs. Receptor source: a female donor in good health and CMV-seronegative.

The V call is TRBV2, the J call TRBJ2-1; the match to TRBD2 covers 8 bases. CDR1 SNHLY and CDR2 FYNNEI come from the germline V gene. The CDR3 covers 16 residues. The J segment lost 1 base and the V segment lost 6 bases, leaving 8 bases of the junction unmatched. The CDR3 is CASRPTRGRSYNEQFF. As DNA, the CDR3 is TGTGCCAGCAGGCCTACTCGCGGGAGGTCCTACAATGAGCAGTTCTTC.

J is TRBJ1-4 and V is TRBV7-2; D might be TRBD1 (6 bases). The CDR3 extends over 14 amino acids. The V and J ends lost 5 bases and 3 bases respectively, with 10 bases between them. Germline values: CDR1 SGHTA, CDR2 FQGNSA. CDR3 in DNA: TGTGCCAGCAGCATCGACAGGTCTAATGAAAAACTGTTTTTT. This codes for CASSIDRSNEKLFF.

The J gene is TRBJ1-5, the V gene TRBV28; 8 nucleotides align to TRBD1. V dropped 7 bases and J dropped 8; count of bases not matched to a gene: 10. The CDR3 loop spans 14 amino acids. Germline CDR1 reads MDHEN; CDR2 reads SYDVKM. CDR3 loop: CASIRPGQGKPQHF. CDR3 in DNA: TGTGCCAGCATTCGCCCCGGACAGGGCAAGCCCCAGCATTTT.

This sequence joins TRBV5-5 and TRBJ2-7; TRBD2 matches at 9 bases. Per germline, CDR1 SGHKS and CDR2 YYEKEE (reference sequence). V shed 1 base, J shed 2 bases, and the junction held 4 bases outside the gene matches. The CDR3 consists of 15 residues. The CDR3 reads CASSLYSGGTYEQYF. CDR3 in DNA: TGTGCCAGCAGCTTGTACAGCGGGGGGACCTACGAGCAGTACTTC.

As to this clone: Other DNA sequences in the same sample also yield this CDR3. This chain joins TRBV7-9 and TRBJ2-3; D unclear. V was clipped by 5 bases and J by 1 base, with 4 bases between them. This CDR3 region has 12 residues. Germline lookup yields CDR1 SEHNR and CDR2 FQNEAQ (reference sequence). This CDR3 is CASSPGTDTQYF. CDR3 sequence (DNA): TGTGCCAGCAGCCCCGGCACAGATACGCAGTATTTT. Looking up the rest from reference TRBV7-9 and TRBJ2-3 gives the full variable domain: DTGVSQNPRHKITKRGQNVTFRCDPISEHNRLYWYRQTLGQGPEFLTYFQNEAQLEKSRLLSDRFSAERPKGSFSTLEIQRTEQGDSAMYLCASSPGTDTQYFGPGTRLTVL.

This clone was counted once. V gene TRBV7-9 combines with J gene TRBJ2-3, with 8 bases identical to TRBD1. Germline V gives CDR1 SEHNR, CDR2 FQNEAQ (reference sequence). The CDR3 covers 17 residues. V shed 4 bases and J 3 bases; nucleotides not matched to a gene: 12. CDR3 DNA: TGTGCCAGCAGCTGGCCCCCCCAGGGGGCCGGGACAGATACGCAGTATTTT. It specifies CASSWPPQGAGTDTQYF.

The genes are TRBV7-3 and TRBJ2-3; 13 bases are a match to TRBD2. This CDR3 is 16 amino acids long. Losses at the gene ends were 3 bases for V and 3 bases for J; bases not matched to a gene: 3. Germline CDR1 is SGHTA and CDR2 is FQGTGA. The CDR3 sequence: CASSLTSGGLTDTQYF. Written as DNA, the CDR3 is TGTGCCAGCAGCTTGACTAGCGGGGGGCTTACAGATACGCAGTATTTT.

J is TRBJ2-7 and V is TRBV2, with 9 positions matching TRBD2. The ends lost 3 bases at V and 4 bases at J; junction bases unmatched: 10. Germline CDR1 reads SNHLY; CDR2 reads FYNNEI. CDR3 size: 16 residues. DNA for the CDR3: TGTGCCAGCAGTGAGTCAGGCGGGAGGGCCGGGTACGAGCAGTACTTC. Amino acids: CASSESGGRAGYEQYF.

Worth noting for this clone: This same CDR3 is encoded by further DNA sequences in the sample. The V call is TRBV4-3, the J call TRBJ2-7; 10 nucleotides agree with TRBD1. Germline V gene sequence: CDR1 LGHNA, CDR2 YSLEER. V lost 3 bases to trimming and J lost 0 bases; unmatched junction nucleotides: 8. This CDR3 has 17 residues. The CDR3 nucleotides are TGCGCCAGCAGCCAGGATGAGGGGACAGGGGCCTCCTACGAGCAGTACTTC. The encoded protein is CASSQDEGTGASYEQYF.

The chain carries TRBV23-1 and TRBJ1-3; 7 bases align to TRBD1. TRBV23-1 is reported as an ORF; its role is uncertain. CDR3 length equals 21 residues. V dropped 6 bases and J dropped 0; count of bases not matched to a gene: 23. Written as DNA, the CDR3 is TGCGCCAGCAGCCTCATCTCCCCGGACAGGAATTTCCTCGACTCTGGAAACACCATATATTTT. Protein: CASSLISPDRNFLDSGNTIYF.

V is TRBV5-1 and J is TRBJ2-3; weak D call: TRBD1 (7 bases). V gave up 0 bases and J gave up 1 base, with 18 bases separating them. The CDR3 totals 18 residues. Germline values: CDR1 SGHRS, CDR2 YFSETQ. The CDR3 nucleotides read TGCGCCAGCAGCTTGGCGATGACAGGGACTCTGCGCACAGATACGCAGTATTTT. Its protein product is CASSLAMTGTLRTDTQYF.

The V gene is TRBV29-1, the J gene TRBJ2-3; no firm D call. The germline gives CDR1 SQVTM, CDR2 ANQGSEA. The V end lost 3 bases, the J end lost 3 bases, and 4 bases lay between the germline ends. The CDR3 runs to 11 residues. The CDR3 here is CSVDQTDTQYF. DNA for the CDR3: TGCAGCGTTGACCAGACAGATACGCAGTATTTT.

The chain combines TRBV28 with TRBJ1-1, with D unresolved. With 4 bases removed from V and 4 bases from J, the gap between germline ends came to 13 bases. This CDR3 spans 14 amino acids. From germline, CDR1 is MDHEN and CDR2 SYDVKM. CDR3 coding DNA: TGTGCCAGCAGTTCTTACCAGGTCGGCACTGAAGCTTTCTTT. Amino acids: CASSSYQVGTEAFF.

As concerns this clone: One end of the junction fails to match germline, which may point to a read error. V usage is TRBV7-7 and J usage is TRBJ2-1, with 7 positions matching TRBD2. The CDR3 is 15 residues long. Germline CDR1 SSHAT, CDR2 FNYEAQ (reference sequence). The CDR3 DNA is TGTGCTAGCAGCCCAGGGAGCGGGAACCCTAATGAGCAGTTCTTC. Protein product: CASSPGSGNPNEQFF. Using reference TRBV7-7 and TRBJ2-1 for the parts outside the CDR3, the full variable domain is GAGVSQSPRYKVTKRGQDVTLRCDPISSHATLYWYQQALGQGPEFLTYFNYEAQPDKSGLPSDRFSAERPEGSISTLTIQRTEQRDSAMYRCASSPGSGNPNEQFFGPGTRLTVL.

This clone was observed a single time. The V call is TRBV6-1, the J call TRBJ2-2; 9 bases are a match to TRBD1. The CDR3 is 14 residues long. CDR1 and CDR2 (germline): MNHNS, SASEGT. V was clipped by 7 bases and J by 3 bases; unmatched bases: 3. DNA of the CDR3: TGTGCCAGCACTTGGACAGGGGACACCGGGGAGCTGTTTTTT. Amino acids: CASTWTGDTGELFF.

The genes are TRBV19 and TRBJ2-7; D is perhaps TRBD1 (6 bases). Germline-derived CDR1 and CDR2 are LNHDA and SQIVND (reference sequence). The CDR3 consists of 15 residues. Deletions cut 5 bases from V and 0 bases from J, with 14 bases between. The CDR3 here is CASSVTRDISYEQYF. CDR3 sequence (DNA): TGTGCCAGTAGTGTGACCCGGGACATCTCCTACGAGCAGTACTTC.

About this clone: The germline gene is not matched at one end of the junction; a read error may be the cause. The chain recombines TRBV9 with TRBJ2-1; 8 positions agree with TRBD2. CDR1 is SGDLS, CDR2 YYNGEE, per germline. This CDR3 contains 19 residues. The CDR3 loop reads CASGVSTGREGYSYNEQFF. Written as DNA, the CDR3 is TGTGCCAGCGGCGTATCAACTGGACGGGAGGGGTACTCCTACAATGAGCAGTTCTTC.

This clone was observed once. This chain uses TRBV7-9 with TRBJ1-4; TRBD1 might be the D (6 bases). V dropped 5 bases and J dropped 8 bases, with 18 bases sitting between them. Per germline, CDR1 SEHNR and CDR2 FQNEAQ (reference sequence). The CDR3 runs 15 residues. Here the CDR3 DNA reads TGTGCCAGCAGCCCTAGCATAACAGGGATCGAAAAACTGTTTTTT. It yields the protein CASSPSITGIEKLFF.

The rearrangement uses TRBV30 and TRBJ1-5, with a weak D call TRBD1 (6 bases). Germline V gives CDR1 GTSNPN, CDR2 SVGIG (reference sequence). V was trimmed by 2 bases and J by 1 base, leaving 9 bases between them. CDR3 length: 14 amino acids. In nucleotides, the CDR3 is TGTGCCTGGAGTCAGGGGCTCAGCAATCAGCCCCAGCATTTT. It codes for CAWSQGLSNQPQHF. The complete variable domain, with remaining parts taken from reference TRBV30 and TRBJ1-5, reads SQTIHQWPATLVQPVGSPLSLECTVEGTSNPNLYWYRQAAGRGLQLLFYSVGIGQISSEVPQNLSASRPQDRQFILSSKKLLLSDSGFYLCAWSQGLSNQPQHFGDGTRLSIL.

This chain connects TRBV19 to TRBJ2-3; a weak D match, TRBD2 (6 bases). The CDR3 is 15 amino acids. CDR1 and CDR2 from the germline V gene are LNHDA and SQIVND (reference sequence). V lost 6 bases and J 3 bases, leaving 16 bases between the germline ends. The CDR3 is CASSPVGGHTDTQYF. CDR3 nucleotides: TGTGCCAGTAGCCCCGTCGGGGGTCATACAGATACGCAGTATTTT.